A selection of T cell receptor beta chains follows, all from one sample in a study of blood T cell repertoires in COVID-19. Clones were read by immunoSEQ multiplex PCR, and TCRdb kept only the in-frame ones, dropping some. The data hold 150,000 to 200,000 clones, with approximately 81% observed a single time. Sample: peripheral blood. Receptors were obtained from a woman aged 70 to 79 with COVID-19, enrolled during active disease. Both conserved end residues are part of each CDR3. The D gene is left open where the match is weak. Size tells how often a clone was seen (once, few, many) or the class of an expanded clone, and some rows leave it out.

v_call,clone_size,j_call,d_call,cdr3_nt,cdr3_aa
TRBV5-4,.,TRBJ2-5,.,TGTGCCAGCAGCTCCCTGGCCGCCCCAAGACAGTACTTC,CASSSLAAPRQYF
TRBV20-1,.,TRBJ1-1,.,TGCAGTGCTCAGATAAACACTGAAGCTTTCTTT,CSAQINTEAFF
TRBV27,.,TRBJ1-4,TRBD1,TGTGCCAGCAAACGACAGGGGGGCGAAAAACTGTTTTTT,CASKRQGGEKLFF
TRBV29-1,.,TRBJ1-2,.,TGCAGCGTCTTTAAAAACCTACAGGGATCTAACTATGGCTACACCTTC,CSVFKNLQGSNYGYTF
TRBV11-2,few,TRBJ2-1,.,TGTGCCAGCAGCTTAGTCGCAGGGTATGAGCAGTTCTTC,CASSLVAGYEQFF
TRBV24-1,.,TRBJ2-1,.,TGTGCCACCAGTGTTCAGGGATCAACTCTCAATGAGCAGTTCTTC,CATSVQGSTLNEQFF
TRBV29-1,.,TRBJ2-5,TRBD1,TGCAGCGTTGATGGGACAGGAGGAGTGGACTTAGAGACCCAGTACTTC,CSVDGTGGVDLETQYF
TRBV7-2,.,TRBJ2-1,.,TGTGCCAGCAGCTTTTTCGATGAGCAGTTCTTC,CASSFFDEQFF
TRBV14,.,TRBJ1-4,.,TGTGCCAGCAGCCAAGAGCCTAAAAAACTGTTTTTT,CASSQEPKKLFF
TRBV5-1,.,TRBJ1-1,.,TGCGCCAGCAGCCCAGGGGTTGACACTGAAGCTTTCTTT,CASSPGVDTEAFF
TRBV7-2,few,TRBJ1-2,.,TGTGCCAGCAGCCCCCGGTGGGGGGTAGATGGCTACACCTTC,CASSPRWGVDGYTF
TRBV4-2,once,TRBJ2-1,TRBD2,TGTGCCAGCAGCCAAGTAGGCGCGGGGGGTAAATACAATGAGCAGTTCTTC,CASSQVGAGGKYNEQFF
TRBV15,once,TRBJ2-7,.,TGTGCCACCAGCAGAGATTTACGGAGGAACTCCTACGAGCAGTACTTC,CATSRDLRRNSYEQYF
TRBV2,once,TRBJ1-1,.,TGTGCCAGCGCGGGGGCCGCTGAAGCTTTCTTT,CASAGAAEAFF
TRBV7-8,.,TRBJ2-5,TRBD2,TGTGCCAGCAGCCTCGGGACTAGCGGGGGGGCTAGGTTTGAGACCCAGTACTTC,CASSLGTSGGARFETQYF
TRBV28,once,TRBJ1-1,.,TGTGCCAGCAGGAGCCTCAGGCACCCGAACACTGAAGCTTTCTTT,CASRSLRHPNTEAFF
TRBV19,.,TRBJ2-1,.,TGTGCCAGTAGCCGAACAGTTCATGAGCAGTTCTTC,CASSRTVHEQFF
TRBV11-3,.,TRBJ2-2,.,TGTGCCAGCAGCTTATATACGAACACCGGGGAGCTGTTTTTT,CASSLYTNTGELFF
TRBV18,.,TRBJ1-4,.,TGTGCCAGCTCAGGCACAAGAACTAATGAAAAACTGTTTTTT,CASSGTRTNEKLFF
TRBV28,.,TRBJ1-2,TRBD1,TGTGCCAGCAGACTACCCCAGGGGGGCGGTGGCTACACCTTC,CASRLPQGGGGYTF
TRBV5-1,.,TRBJ1-1,.,TGCGCCAGCAGCCCCCGGGGGTCGAACACTGAAGCTTTCTTT,CASSPRGSNTEAFF
TRBV3-1/TRBV3-2,.,TRBJ1-3,TRBD1,TGTGCCAGCAGCCAAGACCACTACGGAGGGGGCGGGTTGGCTGGAAACACCATATATTTT,CASSQDHYGGGGLAGNTIYF
TRBV2,.,TRBJ1-5,TRBD1,TGTGCCAGCAGAGGACAGGGGAATCAGCCCCAGCATTTT,CASRGQGNQPQHF
TRBV11-3,.,TRBJ2-1,TRBD1,TGTGCCAGCAGCTTCCGACAGGGAGACAATGAGCAGTTCTTC,CASSFRQGDNEQFF
TRBV3-1/TRBV3-2,.,TRBJ2-3,TRBD2,TGTGCCAGCAGCCAAAGGATAGTAGCGGGAGCCTCCCTCGGGGATACGCAGTATTTT,CASSQRIVAGASLGDTQYF
TRBV19,.,TRBJ1-6,TRBD1,TGTGCCAGCTCCCCAAGGGGGCAGGGTAATTCACCCCTCCACTTT,CASSPRGQGNSPLHF
TRBV4-1,.,TRBJ2-5,.,TGCGCCAGCAGCCAAGAGGCGGGATTTGGGACCCAGTACTTC,CASSQEAGFGTQYF
TRBV6-1,.,TRBJ1-1,.,TGTGCCAGCAGTGAAGGGCTGGGAGGGACTGAAGCTTTCTTT,CASSEGLGGTEAFF
TRBV18,.,TRBJ1-1,.,TGTGCCAGCTCCGAGCGGGAGTACGGATCGAACACTGAAGCTTTCTTT,CASSEREYGSNTEAFF